The 4 T cell receptor beta chains below were found in one sample sequenced in a study of CD8+ T cells in alopecia areata. Cutaneous lymph node cells were pooled, and they were sorted using CD4, CD8alpha, NKG2D, NKG2ACE and other markers. cDNA reverse transcribed from extracted RNA served as the sequencing template. TCRdb's table, derived via immunoSEQ multiplex PCR, lists solely in-frame clones and lacks some. The specimen has about 270,000 clones, none found just once. Sample: CD4+ T cells sorted from a lymph node. These receptors all stem from a C3H/HeJ mouse with alopecia areata. Strain haplotype at MHC: H2-k.

In this sample, this clone turned up many times. The gene symbols are mouse symbols. The CDR3 end lies 4 residues beyond the end of the read and is filled in from the germline J gene. This sequence joins TRBV13-1 and TRBJ2-2; 7 bases match TRBD1. V was clipped by 5 bases and J by 4 bases; unmatched bases: 2. CDR1 NSHNY and CDR2 SYGAGN come from the germline V gene. This CDR3 spans 13 amino acids. The CDR3 reads CASRQGTTGQLYF. CDR3 DNA, as far as it was read: TGTGCCAGCAGACAGGGGACCACCGGG.

This clone has more than one count but fewer than ten. The genes are named according to mouse. The CDR3 extends 3 residues past the end of the read, so its final part is completed from the germline J gene. J is TRBJ1-6 and V is TRBV13-1, with a tentative D call TRBD1 (5 bases). TRBJ1-6 is an ORF, with its function uncertain. Looked up from germline, CDR1 is NSHNY and CDR2 is SYGAGN. The V end lost 9 bases, the J end lost 0 bases, and 7 bases lay between the germline ends. This CDR3 comprises 13 residues. The covered CDR3 bases are TGTGCCACCCAGGGTTCCTATAATTCGCCC. Translated, it gives CATQGSYNSP. The CDR3 reads in full as CATQGSYNSPLYF.

This clone was observed a handful of times. Gene names are the mouse ones. With the read ending 4 residues before the CDR3 end, the germline J gene is used to fill in that end. This CDR3 is also generated by other DNA sequences in the sample. The J gene is TRBJ1-1, the V gene TRBV13-1; a weak D match, TRBD1 (5 bases). V was cut by 2 bases and J by 4 bases, with 9 bases left in between. The CDR3 sequence is 13 residues long. Germline V gene sequence: CDR1 NSHNY, CDR2 SYGAGN. This CDR3 is CASSDRVGTEVFF. The CDR3 DNA, read in part, is TGTGCCAGCAGTGACAGGGTGGGCACA.

This clone has only a few counts. Gene and germline names: mouse. The missing CDR3 end, 4 residues past where the read stops, is filled in from the germline J gene. The sample contains more than one DNA sequence encoding this CDR3. The gene calls are TRBV17 and TRBJ2-3; 9 nucleotides agree with TRBD2. The V gene end was trimmed by 1 base and the J gene end by 1 base; junction bases not matched to a gene: 0. The length of the CDR3 is 15 residues. The germline gives CDR1 MNHDT, CDR2 YYDKIL. CDR3 DNA, as far as it was read: TGTGCTAGCAGTAGAGTGGGGGGGCGTGCAGAA. Its protein product is CASSRVGGRAE. The entire CDR3 is CASSRVGGRAETLYF.